This TCR beta chain was identified during a study of blood T cell repertoires in COVID-19. Study-level background: Some COVID-19 samples were acute and others convalescent; all came from the United States, Italy and Spain. T cells, B-cell-depleted T cells, or PBMCs supplied cDNA or gDNA.

This clone occurred once. The CDR3 has 15 residues. The V end lost 2 bases, the J end lost 9 bases, and 14 bases lay between the germline ends. The germline V gene encodes CDR1 MNHNY and CDR2 SVGAGI (reference sequence). Original handling: The authors estimated nucleated cell counts from reference gene primer amplification. Here immunoSEQ multiplex PCR was the method, and the copy in TCRdb shows in-frame clones only, minus some. That table furnishes V, J and clone size, whereas the DNA furnished D and trimming. The sample lists 200,000 to 300,000 clones, just under 85% occurring once. The receptor comes from a man in his fifties or sixties with acute or convalescent COVID-19. The material sequenced was peripheral blood. The V and J genes are TRBV6-6 and TRBJ1-6; maybe TRBD1 (5 bases). CDR3 DNA: TGTGCCAGCAGTTACGAGCAGGCAGGGATTTCACCCCTCCACTTT. The encoded protein is CASSYEQAGISPLHF.